This T cell receptor beta chain was retrieved from a study of T-cell reconstitution after alpha-beta-depleted transplantation in children. General study findings and limits: The origin of alpha-beta T cells about two months after transplant was reportedly several hundred expanded graft clones.

This clonotype was recorded a few times. Its antigen is not known. This CDR3 comprises 13 residues. V lost 9 bases, J lost 7 bases, and 4 bases stayed unmatched. Germline V gene data show CDR1 as MNHEY and CDR2 as SMNVEV (reference sequence). TCRbeta library preparation incorporated unique molecular identifiers. Using its own MiXCR run on the PCR reads, TCRdb lists one record per CDR3 protein. The sample has 700,000 to 850,000 distinct CDR3 sequences; less than 20% are singletons. This receptor was taken from a male patient between 5 and 17 years old who had a stem cell transplant for acute lymphoblastic leukemia, so the T cells may come from the graft donor. The V call is TRBV27, the J call TRBJ2-3; 13 bases line up with TRBD2. The sample consisted of PBMCs, mostly from graft donor cells, taken 360 days after TCRalphabeta/CD19-depleted stem cell transplant. CDR3 in amino acids: CASRTSGGYTQYF. The CDR3 region has the DNA TGTGCCAGTAGGACTAGCGGGGGTTATACGCAGTATTTT.